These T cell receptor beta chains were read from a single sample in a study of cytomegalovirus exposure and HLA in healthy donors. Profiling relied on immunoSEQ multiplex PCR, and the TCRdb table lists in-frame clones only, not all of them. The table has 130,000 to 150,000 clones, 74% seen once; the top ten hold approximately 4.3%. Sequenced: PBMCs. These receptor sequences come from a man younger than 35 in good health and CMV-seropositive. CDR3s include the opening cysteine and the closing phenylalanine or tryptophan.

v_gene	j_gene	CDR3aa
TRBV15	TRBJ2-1	CATSRLAGRGEQFF
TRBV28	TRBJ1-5	CASSPEDRYHQPQHF
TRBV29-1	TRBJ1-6	CSVQVNMNSPLHF
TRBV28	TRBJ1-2	CASSLRAGQGYGYTF
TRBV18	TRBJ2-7	CASSRLILTGSTYEQYF
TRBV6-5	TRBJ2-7	CASSYSAGEGSYEQYF
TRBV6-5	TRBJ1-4	CASSYSEGREKLFF
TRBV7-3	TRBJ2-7	CASSANRGAYEQYF
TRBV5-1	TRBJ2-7	CASSPGQGAYEQYF
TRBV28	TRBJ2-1	CASSSRVYEQFF
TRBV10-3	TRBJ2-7	CAISGGDSLYEQYF
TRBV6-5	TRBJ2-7	CASSSGTSLSEQYF
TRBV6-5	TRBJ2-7	CASRTDRGTYEQYF
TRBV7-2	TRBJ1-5	CASSPTGRGGNQPQHF
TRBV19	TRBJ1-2	CASSSLIYRAGGYTF
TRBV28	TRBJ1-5	CASSPPGISNQPQHF